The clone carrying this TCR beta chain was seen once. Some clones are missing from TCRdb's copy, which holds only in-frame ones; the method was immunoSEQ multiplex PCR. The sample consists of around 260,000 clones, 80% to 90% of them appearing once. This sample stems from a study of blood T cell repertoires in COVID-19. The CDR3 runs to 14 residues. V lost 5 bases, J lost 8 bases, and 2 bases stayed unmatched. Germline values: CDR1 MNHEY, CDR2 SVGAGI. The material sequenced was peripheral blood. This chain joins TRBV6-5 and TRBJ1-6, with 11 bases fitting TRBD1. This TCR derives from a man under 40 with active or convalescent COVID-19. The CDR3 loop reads CASSRDRGDSPLHF. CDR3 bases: TGTGCCAGCAGTAGGGACAGGGGGGATTCACCCCTCCACTTT.